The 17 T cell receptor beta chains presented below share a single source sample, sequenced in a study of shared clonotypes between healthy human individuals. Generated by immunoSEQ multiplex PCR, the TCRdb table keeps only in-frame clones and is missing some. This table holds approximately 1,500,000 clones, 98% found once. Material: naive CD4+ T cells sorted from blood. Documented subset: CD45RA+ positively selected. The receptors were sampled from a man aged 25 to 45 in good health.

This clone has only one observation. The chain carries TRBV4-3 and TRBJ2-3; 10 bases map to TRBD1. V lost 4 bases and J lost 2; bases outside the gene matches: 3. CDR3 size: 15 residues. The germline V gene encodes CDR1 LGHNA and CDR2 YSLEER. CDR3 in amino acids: CASSRGTGATDTQYF. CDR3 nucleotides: TGCGCCAGCAGCCGAGGGACAGGGGCCACAGATACGCAGTATTTT.

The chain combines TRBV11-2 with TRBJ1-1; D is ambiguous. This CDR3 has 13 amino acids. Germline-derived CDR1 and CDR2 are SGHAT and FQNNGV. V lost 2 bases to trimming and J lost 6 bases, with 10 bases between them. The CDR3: CASSLITQAEAFF. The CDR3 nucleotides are TGTGCCAGCAGCTTAATCACCCAGGCTGAAGCTTTCTTT.

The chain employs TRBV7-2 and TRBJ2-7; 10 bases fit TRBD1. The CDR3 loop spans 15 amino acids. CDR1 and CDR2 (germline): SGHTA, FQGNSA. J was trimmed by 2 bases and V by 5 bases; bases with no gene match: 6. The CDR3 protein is CASSSGQGETYEQYF. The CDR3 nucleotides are TGTGCCAGCAGCAGTGGACAGGGGGAAACCTACGAGCAGTACTTC. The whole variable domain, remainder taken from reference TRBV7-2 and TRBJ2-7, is GAGVSQSPSNKVTEKGKDVELRCDPISGHTALYWYRQSLGQGLEFLIYFQGNSAPDKSGLPSDRFSAERTGGSVSTLTIQRTQQEDSAVYLCASSSGQGETYEQYFGPGTRLTVT.

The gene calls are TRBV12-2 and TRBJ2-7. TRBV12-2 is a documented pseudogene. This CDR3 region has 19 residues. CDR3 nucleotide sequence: TGTGCAAGTCGCTTGGGTGGGGGAGTCAGACTCCCACGGCGCTACGAGCAGTACTTC. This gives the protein CASRLGGGVRLPRRYEQYF.

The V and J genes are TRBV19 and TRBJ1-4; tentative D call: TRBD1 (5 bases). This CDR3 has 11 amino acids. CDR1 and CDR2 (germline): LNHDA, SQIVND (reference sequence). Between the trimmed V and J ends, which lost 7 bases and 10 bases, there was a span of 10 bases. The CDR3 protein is CASTTGGKLFF. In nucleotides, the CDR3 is TGTGCCAGTACCACAGGCGGAAAACTGTTTTTT.

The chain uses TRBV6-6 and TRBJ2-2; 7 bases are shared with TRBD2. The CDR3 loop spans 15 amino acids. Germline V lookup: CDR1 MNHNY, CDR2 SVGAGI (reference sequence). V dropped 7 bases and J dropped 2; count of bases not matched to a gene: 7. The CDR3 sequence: CASKRLAVNTGELFF. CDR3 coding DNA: TGTGCCAGCAAGCGGCTAGCGGTTAACACCGGGGAGCTGTTTTTT.

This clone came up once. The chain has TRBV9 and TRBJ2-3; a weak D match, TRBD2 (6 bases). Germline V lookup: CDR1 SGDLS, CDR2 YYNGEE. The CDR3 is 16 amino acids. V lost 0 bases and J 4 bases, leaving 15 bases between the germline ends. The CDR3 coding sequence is TGTGCCAGCAGCGTAGCCCCTAGGACTACATCAGATACGCAGTATTTT. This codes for CASSVAPRTTSDTQYF.

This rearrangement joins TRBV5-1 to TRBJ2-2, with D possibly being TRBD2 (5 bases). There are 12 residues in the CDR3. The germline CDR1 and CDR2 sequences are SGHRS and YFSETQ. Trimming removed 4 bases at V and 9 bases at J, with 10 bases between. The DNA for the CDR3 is TGCGCCAGCAGCCTCGGGGTCAGGGAGCTGTTTTTT. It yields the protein CASSLGVRELFF.

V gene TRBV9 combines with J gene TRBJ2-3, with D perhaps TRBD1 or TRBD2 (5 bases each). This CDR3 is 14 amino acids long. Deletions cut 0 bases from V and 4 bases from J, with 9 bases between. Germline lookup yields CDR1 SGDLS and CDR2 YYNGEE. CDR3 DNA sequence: TGTGCCAGCAGCGTAGTTGTGGGGGCAGATACGCAGTATTTT. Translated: CASSVVVGADTQYF.

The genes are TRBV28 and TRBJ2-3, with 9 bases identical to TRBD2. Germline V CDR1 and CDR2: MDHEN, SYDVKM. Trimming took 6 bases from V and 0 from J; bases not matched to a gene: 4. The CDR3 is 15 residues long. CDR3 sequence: CASSDTSGSTDTQYF. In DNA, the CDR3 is TGTGCCAGCAGCGATACTAGCGGGAGCACAGATACGCAGTATTTT.

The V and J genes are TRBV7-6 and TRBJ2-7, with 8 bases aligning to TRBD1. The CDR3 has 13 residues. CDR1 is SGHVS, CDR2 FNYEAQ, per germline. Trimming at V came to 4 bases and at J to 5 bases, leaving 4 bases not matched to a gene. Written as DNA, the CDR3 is TGTGCCAGCAGCTCAACAGGGGGAAACGAGCAGTACTTC. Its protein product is CASSSTGGNEQYF. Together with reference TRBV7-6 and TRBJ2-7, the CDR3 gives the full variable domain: GAGVSQSPRYKVTKRGQDVALRCDPISGHVSLYWYRQALGQGPEFLTYFNYEAQQDKSGLPNDRFSAERPEGSISTLTIQRTEQRDSAMYRCASSSTGGNEQYFGPGTRLTVT.

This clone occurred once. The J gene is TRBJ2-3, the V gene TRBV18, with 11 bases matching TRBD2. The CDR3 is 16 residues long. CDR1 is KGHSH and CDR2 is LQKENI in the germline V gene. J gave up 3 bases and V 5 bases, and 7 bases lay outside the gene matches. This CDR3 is CASSAPSGRMTDTQYF. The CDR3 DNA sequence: TGTGCCAGCTCAGCGCCTAGCGGGAGGATGACAGATACGCAGTATTTT. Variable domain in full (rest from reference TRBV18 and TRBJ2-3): NAGVMQNPRHLVRRRGQEARLRCSPMKGHSHVYWYRQLPEEGLKFMVYLQKENIIDESGMPKERFSAEFPKEGPSILRIQQVVRGDSAAYFCASSAPSGRMTDTQYFGPGTRLTVL.

CDR3 bases: TGTGCCATCGGGGACAGGGGACGGGACACCGGGGAGCTGTTTTTT. Translating it yields CAIGDRGRDTGELFF. The rearrangement uses TRBV10-3 and TRBJ2-2; 10 bases agree with TRBD1. There are 15 residues in the CDR3. Germline-derived CDR1 and CDR2 are ENHRY and SYGVKD. V trimming: 8 bases; J trimming: 3 bases; junction bases outside the gene matches: 6.

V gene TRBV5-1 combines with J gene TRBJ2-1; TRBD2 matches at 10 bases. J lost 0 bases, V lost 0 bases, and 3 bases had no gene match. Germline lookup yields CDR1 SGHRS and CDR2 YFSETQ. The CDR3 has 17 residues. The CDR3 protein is CASSLDASGSSYNEQFF. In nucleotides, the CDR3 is TGCGCCAGCAGCTTGGACGCTAGCGGGAGCTCCTACAATGAGCAGTTCTTC.

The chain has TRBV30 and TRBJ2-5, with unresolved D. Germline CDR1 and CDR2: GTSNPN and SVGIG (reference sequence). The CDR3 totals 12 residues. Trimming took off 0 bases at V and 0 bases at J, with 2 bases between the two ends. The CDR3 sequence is CAWSVDQETQYF. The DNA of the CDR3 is TGTGCCTGGAGTGTTGACCAAGAGACCCAGTACTTC.

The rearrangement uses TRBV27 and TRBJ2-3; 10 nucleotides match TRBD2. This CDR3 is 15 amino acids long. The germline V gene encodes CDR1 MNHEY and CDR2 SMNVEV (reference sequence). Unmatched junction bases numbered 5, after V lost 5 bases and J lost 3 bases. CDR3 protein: CASSPSGSGTDTQYF. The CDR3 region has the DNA TGTGCCAGCAGTCCTAGCGGGAGTGGTACAGATACGCAGTATTTT.

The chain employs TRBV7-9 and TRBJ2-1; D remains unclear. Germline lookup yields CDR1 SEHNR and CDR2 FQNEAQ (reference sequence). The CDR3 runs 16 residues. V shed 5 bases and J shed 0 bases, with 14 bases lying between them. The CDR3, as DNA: TGTGCCAGCAGCCGCCTTCAAGCGAGCTCCTACAATGAGCAGTTCTTC. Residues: CASSRLQASSYNEQFF.